Below are 15 T cell receptor beta chains sequenced from a single sample in a study of long-term antiretroviral therapy in people with HIV. Runs used v3.0 of the immunoSEQ assay and were done at survey level. Profiling relied on immunoSEQ multiplex PCR, and the TCRdb table lists in-frame clones only, not all of them. The table has 20,000 to 25,000 clones, under 90% seen once. Sequences were derived from unsorted PBMCs, sampled 0.1 years before starting antiretroviral therapy. Every receptor here comes from a man aged 35-49 years with HIV.

This clone was observed once. The V call is TRBV2, the J call TRBJ2-7; D may be TRBD1 (5 bases). The germline gives CDR1 SNHLY, CDR2 FYNNEI. Trimming took 4 bases from V and 5 from J, leaving 18 bases between them. This CDR3 is built from 15 residues. CDR3 protein: CASSARGLSYHEQYF. The CDR3, as DNA: TGTGCCAGCAGTGCTAGGGGTCTAAGCTATCACGAGCAGTACTTC.

The chain employs TRBV4-3 and TRBJ2-2, with TRBD2 matching 10 bases. The V and J ends lost 0 bases and 1 base, in that order; junction bases with no gene match: 8. CDR3 length: 19 amino acids. In germline, CDR1 is LGHNA, CDR2 YSLEER. CDR3 sequence (DNA): TGCGCCAGCAGCCAAGATCCTCCAGCGGGAGGGGGGAACACCGGGGAGCTGTTTTTT. This encodes CASSQDPPAGGGNTGELFF.

This clone was counted between two and nine times. The chain has TRBV7-2 and TRBJ2-1; TRBD1 or TRBD2 may be the D gene (6 bases each). Germline V gives CDR1 SGHTA, CDR2 FQGNSA. V lost 5 bases, J lost 0 bases, and 17 bases lay in between. The CDR3 has 17 residues. The CDR3 sequence: CASSQGRGQSSYNEQFF. CDR3 sequence (DNA): TGTGCCAGCAGCCAGGGCCGGGGGCAGAGCTCCTACAATGAGCAGTTCTTC.

The chain is built from TRBV7-9 and TRBJ2-1; D is perhaps TRBD2 (6 bases). The CDR3 length is 15 residues. Germline V gene lookup returns CDR1 SEHNR and CDR2 FQNEAQ (reference sequence). Trimming shortened V by 3 bases and J by 5 bases, and 14 bases separated the two germline ends. CDR3 protein: CASSLPGLTNNEQFF. The CDR3 nucleotides are TGTGCCAGCAGCTTGCCGGGACTCACAAACAATGAGCAGTTCTTC.

This clone was observed a handful of times. The V call is TRBV25-1, the J call TRBJ1-6, with 8 positions matching TRBD1. V dropped 5 bases and J dropped 7; count of bases not matched to a gene: 7. The germline CDR1 and CDR2 sequences are MGHDK and SYGVNS. The CDR3 is 15 residues long. CDR3 nucleotides: TGTGCCAGCAGTCTGCAGGGGGCGAGAAATTCACCCCTCCACTTT. It translates to CASSLQGARNSPLHF.

This clone was seen a few times. CDR3 nucleotide sequence: TGTGCCAGCAGCTTAGCCGGGCCCAACACCGGGGAGCTGTTTTTT. Protein product: CASSLAGPNTGELFF. The chain carries TRBV7-3 and TRBJ2-2; D remains unclear. This CDR3 spans 15 amino acids. V gave up 2 bases and J gave up 2 bases, with 9 bases separating them. CDR1 SGHTA and CDR2 FQGTGA come from the germline V gene.

In its sample, this clone was seen a few times. V and J are TRBV19 and TRBJ2-2; D is unclear. Per the germline V gene, CDR1 is LNHDA and CDR2 is SQIVND (reference sequence). V lost 5 bases and J lost 5, with 9 bases in between. This CDR3 has 13 amino acids. CDR3 bases: TGTGCCAGTAGTTTTTCCGTAACCGGGGAGCTGTTTTTT. It specifies CASSFSVTGELFF.

The chain recombines TRBV7-9 with TRBJ2-7, with 12 bases that match TRBD1. This CDR3 is built from 17 residues. Germline V CDR1 and CDR2: SEHNR, FQNEAQ (reference sequence). With V trimmed by 1 base and J by 0 bases, 4 bases remained unmatched. The chain's CDR3 is CASSLGDRGPSSYEQYF. The CDR3 DNA reads TGTGCCAGCAGCTTAGGGGACAGGGGGCCGAGCTCCTACGAGCAGTACTTC.

This rearrangement joins TRBV7-9 to TRBJ2-7, with D unresolved. Trimming removed 5 bases at V and 7 bases at J, with 18 bases between. CDR1 and CDR2 (germline): SEHNR, FQNEAQ (reference sequence). The CDR3 consists of 14 residues. CDR3 loop: CASSQDPATDEQYF. In nucleotides, the CDR3 is TGTGCCAGCAGCCAGGACCCAGCAACGGATGAGCAGTACTTC.

This CDR3 is CASSSGGANGYTF. The CDR3 DNA sequence: TGTGCCAGCAGCTCAGGGGGCGCGAATGGCTACACCTTC. This rearrangement joins TRBV5-4 to TRBJ1-2; TRBD1 matches at 8 bases. Germline lookup yields CDR1 SGHNT and CDR2 YYREEE (reference sequence). Losses at the gene ends were 3 bases for V and 6 bases for J; bases not matched to a gene: 4. The CDR3 spans 13 residues.

The chain has TRBV4-3 and TRBJ2-2; 7 nucleotides match TRBD2. This CDR3 spans 15 amino acids. V lost 1 base to trimming and J lost 1 base; unmatched junction nucleotides: 0. The germline CDR1 and CDR2 sequences are LGHNA and YSLEER. Written as DNA, the CDR3 is TGCGCCAGCAGCCAAGTAGCGGGGAACACCGGGGAGCTGTTTTTT. It specifies CASSQVAGNTGELFF.

The chain recombines TRBV2 with TRBJ2-1; D is possibly TRBD1 (5 bases). V was clipped by 6 bases and J by 1 base, with 16 bases between them. Germline V lookup: CDR1 SNHLY, CDR2 FYNNEI. This CDR3 is built from 16 residues. The CDR3 DNA is TGTGCCAGCAGCCCGATCAGGGTAGGATCCTACAATGAGCAGTTCTTC. It specifies CASSPIRVGSYNEQFF.

The chain uses TRBV7-2 and TRBJ1-2, with D perhaps TRBD1 (6 bases). Looked up from germline, CDR1 is SGHTA and CDR2 is FQGNSA. This CDR3 contains 13 residues. Trimming took 4 bases from V and 4 from J, leaving 10 bases between them. CDR3 residues: CASSSTGLYGYTF. The CDR3 DNA sequence: TGTGCCAGCAGCTCGACAGGACTCTATGGCTACACCTTC. The whole variable domain, remainder taken from reference TRBV7-2 and TRBJ1-2, is GAGVSQSPSNKVTEKGKDVELRCDPISGHTALYWYRQSLGQGLEFLIYFQGNSAPDKSGLPSDRFSAERTGGSVSTLTIQRTQQEDSAVYLCASSSTGLYGYTFGSGTRLTVV.

A single count supports this clone. The chain uses TRBV4-1 and TRBJ2-7, with D possibly matching TRBD2 (5 bases). Germline CDR1 is MGHRA and CDR2 is YSYEKL. The CDR3 totals 16 residues. Deletions cut 0 bases from V and 2 bases from J, with 14 bases between. The CDR3 DNA reads as TGCGCCAGCAGCCAAGATCCCACAGAGGGTCCCTACGAGCAGTACTTC. Its protein product is CASSQDPTEGPYEQYF.

This clone appeared a single time. The V and J genes are TRBV28 and TRBJ2-6, with a tentative D call TRBD2 (6 bases). V was clipped by 3 bases and J by 0 bases, with 6 bases between them. Germline loops: CDR1 MDHEN, CDR2 SYDVKM. The CDR3 length is 15 residues. CDR3 sequence: CASSLRGSGANVLTF. DNA of the CDR3: TGTGCCAGCAGTTTGCGGGGCTCTGGGGCCAACGTCCTGACTTTC. The complete variable domain, with remaining parts taken from reference TRBV28 and TRBJ2-6, reads DVKVTQSSRYLVKRTGEKVFLECVQDMDHENMFWYRQDPGLGLRLIYFSYDVKMKEKGDIPEGYSVSREKKERFSLILESASTNQTSMYLCASSLRGSGANVLTFGAGSRLTVL.